This T cell receptor (beta chain) is from a study of control samples from healthy donors and cancer patients. Assay used: immunoSEQ multiplex PCR; TCRdb lists only in-frame clones, some missing. Among some 250,000 clones listed, almost 85% were seen once. The germline V gene has CDR1 SGHRS and CDR2 YFSETQ. Trimming removed 2 bases from V and 12 bases from J; junction bases left unmatched: 13. CDR3 length equals 14 residues. What was sequenced was PBMCs. The source of this sequence is a woman aged 60-70 years with lung cancer. V is TRBV5-1 and J is TRBJ1-1; TRBD1 matches 7 bases. The CDR3 nucleotides are TGCGCCAGCAGCTTTATGCTAGGGGGCTTAGAATCTTTCTTT. Translating it yields CASSFMLGGLESFF.